Listed here are 12 T cell receptor beta chains from one sample, sequenced in a study of blood T cell repertoires in COVID-19. Data came from immunoSEQ multiplex PCR; TCRdb stores just in-frame clones and leaves some out. The sample lists about 190,000 clones, roughly nine tenths occurring once. The sample comprised peripheral blood. These TCRs come from a man younger than 45 with acute or convalescent COVID-19.

The rearrangement links TRBV2 to TRBJ1-1, with D possibly being TRBD1 (6 bases). Germline loops: CDR1 SNHLY, CDR2 FYNNEI. This CDR3 comprises 15 residues. Trimming pared 9 bases from V and 3 bases from J, leaving 20 bases between. The CDR3 DNA sequence: TGTGCCAGACGCGAAGGGGGGGATCACGACACTGAAGCTTTCTTT. Translated: CARREGGDHDTEAFF. Drawing the rest from reference TRBV2 and TRBJ1-1, the complete variable domain is EPEVTQTPSHQVTQMGQEVILRCVPISNHLYFYWYRQILGQKVEFLVSFYNNEISEKSEIFDDQFSVERPDGSNFTLKIRSTKLEDSAMYFCARREGGDHDTEAFFGQGTRLTVV.

The V gene is TRBV5-1, the J gene TRBJ2-7; TRBD1 matches 11 bases. Germline V lookup: CDR1 SGHRS, CDR2 YFSETQ. Trimming cost V 8 bases and J 4 bases; bases outside gene matches: 11. The CDR3 runs to 15 residues. The CDR3 reads CASRIVGTGGYEQYF. The CDR3 region has the DNA TGCGCCAGTAGAATCGTAGGGACAGGGGGATACGAGCAGTACTTC.

This chain connects TRBV25-1 to TRBJ2-6; no clear D gene. The CDR3 extends over 14 amino acids. Trimming removed 5 bases from V and 0 bases from J, with 5 bases in between. Germline-derived CDR1 and CDR2 are MGHDK and SYGVNS. In nucleotides, the CDR3 is TGTGCCAGCAGTTTGAGCTCTGGGGCCAACGTCCTGACTTTC. Protein sequence: CASSLSSGANVLTF.

J is TRBJ1-6 and V is TRBV6-4, with D possibly matching TRBD1 (5 bases). Germline CDR1 is MRHNA and CDR2 is SNTAGT. This CDR3 is 13 amino acids long. Trimming removed 8 bases from V and 7 bases from J, with 12 bases in between. The CDR3 sequence: CASGREENSPLHF. The CDR3 DNA follows: TGTGCCAGCGGCAGGGAGGAGAATTCACCCCTCCACTTT.

V usage is TRBV29-1 and J usage is TRBJ1-5; no definite D call. Trimming took 5 bases from V and 0 from J, leaving 20 bases between them. CDR3 length equals 17 residues. Germline CDR1 reads SQVTM; CDR2 reads ANQGSEA. This CDR3 reads CSVCWQAIPYSNQPQHF. The CDR3 nucleotides read TGCAGCGTTTGTTGGCAGGCAATCCCGTATAGCAATCAGCCCCAGCATTTT.

The V and J genes are TRBV29-1 and TRBJ1-4; 8 bases fit TRBD1. The J segment lost 7 bases and the V segment lost 4 bases, leaving 14 bases of the junction unmatched. CDR1 SQVTM and CDR2 ANQGSEA come from the germline V gene. The CDR3 sequence is 16 residues long. DNA for the CDR3: TGCAGCGTTGTGATCGCTTCCGCAGGGGGCCGTGAAAAACTGTTTTTT. Translation gives CSVVIASAGGREKLFF.

This sequence joins TRBV30 and TRBJ2-7; 9 nucleotides line up with TRBD1. Germline lookup yields CDR1 GTSNPN and CDR2 SVGIG (reference sequence). V gave up 3 bases and J gave up 4 bases; unmatched junction bases: 7. This CDR3 comprises 14 residues. The CDR3 here is CAWRIMTGGYEQYF. The CDR3 DNA reads as TGTGCCTGGAGAATAATGACAGGGGGATACGAGCAGTACTTC.

The V call is TRBV19, the J call TRBJ1-4; TRBD1 is a possible D gene (5 bases). Germline V gene sequence: CDR1 LNHDA, CDR2 SQIVND (reference sequence). The CDR3 is 17 amino acids. Trimming removed 4 bases from V and 0 bases from J, with 15 bases in between. As DNA, the CDR3 is TGTGCCAGTAGTAAGGGAGCGGGGACTACAACTAATGAAAAACTGTTTTTT. Translation: CASSKGAGTTTNEKLFF.

The rearrangement links TRBV30 to TRBJ1-2; D is possibly TRBD1 (5 bases). This CDR3 spans 12 amino acids. The germline V gene has CDR1 GTSNPN and CDR2 SVGIG (reference sequence). The V end was cut by 4 bases, the J end by 0 bases, with 6 bases between. The CDR3 sequence: CAWTDTNYGYTF. Here the CDR3 DNA reads TGTGCCTGGACGGACACTAACTATGGCTACACCTTC.

This chain joins TRBV18 and TRBJ1-4; no firm D call. The CDR3 has 16 amino acids. Trimming took off 3 bases at V and 2 bases at J, with 13 bases between the two ends. The V gene's germline CDR1 is KGHSH and CDR2 LQKENI. Here the CDR3 DNA reads TGTGCCAGCTCACCCGCCAGCGGAAGGACTAATGAAAAACTGTTTTTT. It is translated as CASSPASGRTNEKLFF.

The gene calls are TRBV7-8 and TRBJ2-3, with D possibly matching TRBD2 (5 bases). V lost 5 bases to trimming and J lost 4 bases, with 7 bases between them. The CDR3 is made up of 12 amino acids. From germline, CDR1 is SGHVS and CDR2 FQNEAQ. The DNA of the CDR3 is TGTGCCAGCAGCCCCGGGGCAGATACGCAGTATTTT. This codes for CASSPGADTQYF.

The V call is TRBV9, the J call TRBJ1-2; TRBD1 might be the D (5 bases). The germline V gene encodes CDR1 SGDLS and CDR2 YYNGEE. The CDR3 has 14 residues. V lost 0 bases and J 7 bases, leaving 13 bases between the germline ends. The CDR3 region is CASSVEPGRGGYTF. The CDR3 DNA sequence: TGTGCCAGCAGCGTAGAGCCGGGGAGGGGTGGCTACACCTTC.